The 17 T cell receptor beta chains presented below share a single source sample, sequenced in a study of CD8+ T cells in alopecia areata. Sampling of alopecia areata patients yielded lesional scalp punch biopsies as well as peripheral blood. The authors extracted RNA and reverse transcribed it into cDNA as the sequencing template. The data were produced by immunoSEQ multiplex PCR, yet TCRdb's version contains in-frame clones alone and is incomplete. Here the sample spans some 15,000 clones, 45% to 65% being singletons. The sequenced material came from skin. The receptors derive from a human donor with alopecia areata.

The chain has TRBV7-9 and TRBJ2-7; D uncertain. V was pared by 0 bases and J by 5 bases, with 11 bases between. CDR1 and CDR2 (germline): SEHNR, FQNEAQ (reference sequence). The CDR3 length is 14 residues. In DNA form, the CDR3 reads TGTGCCAGCAGCTTAGCAGGCTCCCCTCACGAGCAGTACTTC. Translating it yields CASSLAGSPHEQYF.

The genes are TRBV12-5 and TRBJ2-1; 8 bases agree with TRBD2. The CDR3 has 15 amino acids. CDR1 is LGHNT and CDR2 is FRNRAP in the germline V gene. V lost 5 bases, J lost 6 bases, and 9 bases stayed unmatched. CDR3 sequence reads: CASGPTGLVVNEQFF. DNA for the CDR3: TGTGCTAGTGGTCCCACGGGACTAGTCGTCAATGAGCAGTTCTTC.

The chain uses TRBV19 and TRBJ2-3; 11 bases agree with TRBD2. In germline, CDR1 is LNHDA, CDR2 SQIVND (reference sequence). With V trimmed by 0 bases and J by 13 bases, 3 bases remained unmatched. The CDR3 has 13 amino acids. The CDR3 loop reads CASSIDTSGRKYF. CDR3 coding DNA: TGTGCCAGTAGTATAGATACTAGCGGGAGAAAGTATTTT. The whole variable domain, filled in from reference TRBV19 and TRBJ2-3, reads DGGITQSPKYLFRKEGQNVTLSCEQNLNHDAMYWYRQDPGQGLRLIYYSQIVNDFQKGDIAEGYSVSREKKESFPLTVTSAQKNPTAFYLCASSIDTSGRKYFGPGTRLTVL.

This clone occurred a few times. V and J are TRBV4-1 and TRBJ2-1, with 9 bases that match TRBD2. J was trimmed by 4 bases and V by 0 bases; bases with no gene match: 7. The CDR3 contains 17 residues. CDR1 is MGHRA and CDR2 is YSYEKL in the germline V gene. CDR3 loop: CASSQDPSGVAYNEQFF. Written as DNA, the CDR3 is TGCGCCAGCAGCCAAGACCCTAGCGGGGTCGCATACAATGAGCAGTTCTTC.

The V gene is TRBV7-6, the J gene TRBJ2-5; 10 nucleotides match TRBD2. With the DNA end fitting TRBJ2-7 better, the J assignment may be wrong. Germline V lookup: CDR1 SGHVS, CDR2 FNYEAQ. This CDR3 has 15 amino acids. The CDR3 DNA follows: TGTGCCAGCAGCTTAGGAGGGACTAGCGTCTACGAGCAGTACTTC. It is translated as CASSLGGTSVYEQYF.

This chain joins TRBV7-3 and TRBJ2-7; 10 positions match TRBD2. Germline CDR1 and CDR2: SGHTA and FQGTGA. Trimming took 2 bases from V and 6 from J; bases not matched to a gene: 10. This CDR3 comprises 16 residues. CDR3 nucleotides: TGTGCCAGCAGCTTAGATGCGGCTAGCGGGAGCGGCGAGCAGTACTTC. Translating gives CASSLDAASGSGEQYF. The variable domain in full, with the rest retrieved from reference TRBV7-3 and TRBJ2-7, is GAGVSQTPSNKVTEKGKYVELRCDPISGHTALYWYRQSLGQGPEFLIYFQGTGAADDSGLPNDRFFAVRPEGSVSTLKIQRTERGDSAVYLCASSLDAASGSGEQYFGPGTRLTVT.

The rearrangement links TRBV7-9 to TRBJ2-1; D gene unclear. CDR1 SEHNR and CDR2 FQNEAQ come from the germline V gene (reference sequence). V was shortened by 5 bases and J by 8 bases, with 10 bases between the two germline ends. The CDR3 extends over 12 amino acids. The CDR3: CASSPRVDEQFF. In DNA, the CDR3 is TGTGCCAGCAGCCCCCGGGTGGATGAGCAGTTCTTC.

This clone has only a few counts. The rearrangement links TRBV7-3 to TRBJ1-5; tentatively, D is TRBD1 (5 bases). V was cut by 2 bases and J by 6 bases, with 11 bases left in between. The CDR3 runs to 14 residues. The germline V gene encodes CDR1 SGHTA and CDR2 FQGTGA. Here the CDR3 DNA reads TGTGCCAGCAGCTTAGGTCCAGGGTTTCAGCCCCAGCATTTT. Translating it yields CASSLGPGFQPQHF.

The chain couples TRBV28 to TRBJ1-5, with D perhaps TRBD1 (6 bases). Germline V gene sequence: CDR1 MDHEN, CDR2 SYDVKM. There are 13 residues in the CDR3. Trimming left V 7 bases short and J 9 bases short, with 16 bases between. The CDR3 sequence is CASNGRGDRPQHF. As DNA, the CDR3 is TGTGCCAGCAACGGGAGGGGGGACCGGCCCCAGCATTTT.

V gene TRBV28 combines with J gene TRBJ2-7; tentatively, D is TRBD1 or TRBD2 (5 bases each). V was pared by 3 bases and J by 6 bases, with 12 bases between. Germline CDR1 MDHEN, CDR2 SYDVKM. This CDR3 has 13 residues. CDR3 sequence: CASSLSGTGEQYF. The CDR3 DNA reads TGTGCCAGCAGTTTGTCAGGGACGGGCGAGCAGTACTTC.

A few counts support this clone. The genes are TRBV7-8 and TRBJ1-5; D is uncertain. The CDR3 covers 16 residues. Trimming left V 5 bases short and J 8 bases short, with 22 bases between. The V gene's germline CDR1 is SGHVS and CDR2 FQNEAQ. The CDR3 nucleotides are TGTGCCAGCAGCCCAGAGAGGCAGATGCGTCTCGAGCCCCAGCATTTT. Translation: CASSPERQMRLEPQHF.

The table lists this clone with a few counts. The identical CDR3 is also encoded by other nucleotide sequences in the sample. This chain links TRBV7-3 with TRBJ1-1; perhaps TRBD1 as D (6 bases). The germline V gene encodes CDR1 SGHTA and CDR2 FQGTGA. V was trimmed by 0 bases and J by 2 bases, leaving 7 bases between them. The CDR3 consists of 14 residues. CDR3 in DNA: TGTGCCAGCAGCTTAACGGGGGGCAACACTGAAGCTTTCTTT. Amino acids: CASSLTGGNTEAFF.

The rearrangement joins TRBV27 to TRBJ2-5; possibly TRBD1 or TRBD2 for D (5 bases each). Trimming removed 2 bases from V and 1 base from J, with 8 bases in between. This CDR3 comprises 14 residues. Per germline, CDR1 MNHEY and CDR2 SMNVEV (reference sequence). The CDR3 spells CASSLNGGQETQYF. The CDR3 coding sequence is TGTGCCAGCAGTTTAAATGGGGGCCAAGAGACCCAGTACTTC.

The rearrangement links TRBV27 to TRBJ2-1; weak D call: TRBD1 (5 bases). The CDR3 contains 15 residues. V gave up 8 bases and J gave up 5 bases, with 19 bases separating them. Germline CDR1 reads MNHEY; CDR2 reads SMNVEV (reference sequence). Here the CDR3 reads CASFKGIGRDNEQFF. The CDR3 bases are TGTGCCAGCTTCAAGGGGATAGGACGCGACAATGAGCAGTTCTTC.

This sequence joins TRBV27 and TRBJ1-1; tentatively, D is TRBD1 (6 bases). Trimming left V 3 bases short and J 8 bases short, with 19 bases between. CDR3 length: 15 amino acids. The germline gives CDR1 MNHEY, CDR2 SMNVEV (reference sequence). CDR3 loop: CASSFFSALGTEAFF. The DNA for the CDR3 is TGTGCCAGCAGTTTTTTCTCGGCGTTAGGGACAGAAGCTTTCTTT.

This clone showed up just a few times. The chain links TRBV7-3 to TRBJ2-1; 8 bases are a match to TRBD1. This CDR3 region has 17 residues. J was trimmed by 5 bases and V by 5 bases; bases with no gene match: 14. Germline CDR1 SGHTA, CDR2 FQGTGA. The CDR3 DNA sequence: TGTGCCAGCAGCCCCCTTGATGGACAGGGCCTAAACAATGAGCAGTTCTTC. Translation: CASSPLDGQGLNNEQFF.

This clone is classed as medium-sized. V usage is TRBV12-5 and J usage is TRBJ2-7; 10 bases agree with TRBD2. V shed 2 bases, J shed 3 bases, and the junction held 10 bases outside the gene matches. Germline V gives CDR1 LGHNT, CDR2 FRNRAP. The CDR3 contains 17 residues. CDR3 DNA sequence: TGTGCTAGTGGTTTGACCCAACTAGCGGGAACATACTACGAGCAGTACTTC. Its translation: CASGLTQLAGTYYEQYF.